A single count supports the clone carrying this T cell receptor beta chain. The antigen remains unidentified. PCR was performed using 60 Vbeta and 13 Jbeta primers. Using immunoSEQ multiplex PCR, the repertoire was profiled, and TCRdb retains in-frame clones only, with some absent. The top ten clones hold 4.1% of a sample with about 100,000 clones, about 80% of them seen once. The source of the sample is a study of cytomegalovirus exposure and HLA in healthy donors. Study-level results: Information on immune exposure was restricted to one variable (CMV serostatus). TCR association rates varied by HLA locus in a later analysis, with DRB1 highest and HLA-C lowest. A later analysis linked a missense DCLRE1C variant to TCR beta V- and J-gene trimming.

This TCR was recovered from a female donor in good health and CMV-seropositive. The source material was PBMCs.

CDR3 bases: TGTGCCAGCGGACAGGGGGCAGGGACCCAGTACTTC. Protein product: CASGQGAGTQYF. The rearrangement joins TRBV19 to TRBJ2-5, with TRBD1 matching 11 bases. Germline values: CDR1 LNHDA, CDR2 SQIVND (reference sequence). Trimming took 9 bases from V and 7 from J; bases not matched to a gene: 4. The CDR3 sequence is 12 residues long. The full variable domain, with the rest looked up from reference TRBV19 and TRBJ2-5, is DGGITQSPKYLFRKEGQNVTLSCEQNLNHDAMYWYRQDPGQGLRLIYYSQIVNDFQKGDIAEGYSVSREKKESFPLTVTSAQKNPTAFYLCASGQGAGTQYFGPGTRLLVL.